Presented here are 4 T cell receptor beta chains from one specimen sequenced in a study of lymphopenia after photon versus proton radiotherapy (dated by TCRdb to between 2018 and 2020). The library was generated by the immunoSEQ multiplex PCR assay. The table was pulled from immuneACCESS by TCRdb, which kept in-frame rearrangements only. Such tables lose some clones; where checked, under half of the loss comes from unresolved V genes, and the rest has no known cause. The sample table contains some 41,000 clones; only one count was recorded for about 82% of them. The ten largest clonotypes hold 10% of the sample. Specimen: peripheral blood, collected from a patient treated with proton-based radiotherapy. These receptors were collected from a woman between 65 and 79 years old with pancreatic cancer. Some clones in this sample may be carry-over from other donors' samples.

The rearrangement links TRBV29-1 to TRBJ1-2, with a possible D match to TRBD1 (5 bases). This CDR3 region has 12 residues. V lost 6 bases and J 4 bases, leaving 12 bases between the germline ends. Per the germline V gene, CDR1 is SQVTM and CDR2 is ANQGSEA. This CDR3 reads CSVSQGLYGYTF. CDR3 nucleotides: TGCAGCGTGTCCCAGGGTCTCTATGGCTACACCTTC.

The chain carries TRBV10-2 and TRBJ1-1, with 8 bases fitting TRBD1. J lost 5 bases, V lost 8 bases, and 10 bases had no gene match. Germline CDR1 WSHSY, CDR2 SAAADI. The CDR3 extends over 14 amino acids. The CDR3 spells CASRASRGRTEAFF. CDR3 sequence (DNA): TGCGCCAGCCGAGCAAGCAGGGGGCGGACTGAAGCTTTCTTT.

The chain uses TRBV27 and TRBJ1-5; TRBD1 aligns across 7 bases. Trimming at V came to 4 bases and at J to 2 bases, leaving 5 bases not matched to a gene. This CDR3 has 15 residues. Looked up from germline, CDR1 is MNHEY and CDR2 is SMNVEV (reference sequence). CDR3 coding DNA: TGTGCCAGCAGTTCGGGGCAGGGGGGCAATCAGCCCCAGCATTTT. Residues: CASSSGQGGNQPQHF.

The chain employs TRBV28 and TRBJ1-5, with 7 bases matching TRBD1. The CDR3 extends over 15 amino acids. Germline CDR1 MDHEN, CDR2 SYDVKM. J was trimmed by 3 bases and V by 7 bases; bases with no gene match: 9. CDR3 bases: TGTGCCAGCACCAGAGGCGACAGGGCCAATCAGCCCCAGCATTTT. This sequence encodes CASTRGDRANQPQHF.